The rows below give T cell receptor beta chains drawn from one sample of a study of cytomegalovirus exposure and HLA in healthy donors. Repertoires were generated with immunoSEQ multiplex PCR, while TCRdb's copy carries only in-frame clones and drops some. Its clone listing holds about 140,000 clones. Source material: PBMCs. The receptors shown here come from a woman aged 18 to 35 in good health and CMV-seronegative. The CDR3 runs from the conserved cysteine through the conserved F or W. The order of the fields is D gene, J gene, V gene, CDR3 protein, CDR3 DNA. A D gene is named only where the DNA matches it firmly.

>NA|TRBJ2-3|TRBV4-1
CASSQAGRPDRTDTQYF
TGCGCCAGCAGCCAAGCTGGGCGGCCAGACAGAACAGATACGCAGTATTTT
>NA|TRBJ2-1|TRBV27
CASSLSGGFEQFF
TGTGCCAGCAGTTTGTCAGGGGGGTTTGAGCAGTTCTTC
>TRBD1|TRBJ2-2|TRBV10-3
CAISTGQGAGTGELFF
TGTGCCATCAGCACGGGACAGGGGGCTGGCACCGGGGAGCTGTTTTTT
>TRBD2|TRBJ2-1|TRBV4-1
CASSQTRTSGNEQFF
TGCGCCAGCAGCCAAACGCGGACTAGCGGGAATGAGCAGTTCTTC
>NA|TRBJ2-7|TRBV19
CASSSSPGVYEQYF
TGTGCCAGCAGTTCCTCGCCAGGGGTCTACGAGCAGTACTTC
>TRBD2|TRBJ2-7|TRBV18
CASSASGTSGNHEQYF
TGTGCCAGCTCAGCGAGCGGGACTAGCGGGAACCACGAGCAGTACTTC
>TRBD2|TRBJ2-1|TRBV6-5
CASSYSKASGYNEQFF
TGTGCCAGCAGTTACTCGAAGGCTAGCGGGTACAATGAGCAGTTCTTC
>NA|TRBJ1-1|TRBV27
CASSFEREGTEAFF
TGTGCCAGCAGTTTTGAAAGGGAGGGCACTGAAGCTTTCTTT
>TRBD2|TRBJ2-2|TRBV5-1
CASSLKTSADTGELFF
TGCGCCAGCAGCTTGAAAACTAGCGCCGACACCGGGGAGCTGTTTTTT
>NA|TRBJ1-5|TRBV6-6
CASSSNQPQHF
TGTGCCAGCAGTTCGAATCAGCCCCAGCATTTT
>NA|TRBJ1-1|TRBV6-1
CASSEGSENTEAFF
TGTGCCAGCAGTGAAGGTTCAGAGAACACTGAAGCTTTCTTT
>NA|TRBJ2-7|TRBV5-6
CASSFAERSTMEQYF
TGTGCCAGCAGCTTTGCGGAGCGATCTACGATGGAGCAGTACTTC
>TRBD1|TRBJ1-1|TRBV30
CAWRGDRNTEAFF
TGTGCCTGGAGGGGGGACAGGAACACTGAAGCTTTCTTT
>NA|TRBJ2-7|TRBV29-1
CSVEYPKYEQYF
TGCAGCGTTGAATACCCTAAGTACGAGCAGTACTTC
>NA|TRBJ1-1|TRBV5-4
CASSSRQFGAEAFF
TGTGCCAGCAGCTCTAGACAGTTTGGCGCTGAAGCTTTCTTT
>NA|TRBJ2-3|TRBV30
CAWSHSLADTQYF
TGTGCCTGGAGCCATAGCCTGGCGGATACGCAGTATTTT
>NA|TRBJ2-7|TRBV6-1
CASRTPGINYEQYF
TGTGCCAGCAGAACACCGGGAATAAACTACGAGCAGTACTTC
>NA|TRBJ2-7|TRBV2
CASSDWAEQYF
TGTGCCAGCAGTGACTGGGCTGAGCAGTACTTC
>NA|TRBJ2-5|TRBV12-5
CASGLGREQYF
TGTGCTAGTGGTTTGGGAAGGGAGCAGTACTTC
>TRBD1|TRBJ1-5|TRBV27
CASSLRTGDRRNQPQHF
TGTGCCAGCAGTCTTCGGACAGGGGATCGCAGGAATCAGCCCCAGCATTTT
>NA|TRBJ1-4|TRBV21-1
CASSKGRSIINEKLFF
TGTGCCAGCAGCAAAGGGAGAAGCATAATTAATGAAAAACTGTTTTTT
>TRBD2|TRBJ2-2|TRBV4-3
CASSLRGGPHTGELFF
TGCGCCAGCAGCCTTCGGGGAGGGCCGCACACCGGGGAGCTGTTTTTT
>TRBD1|TRBJ2-3|TRBV27
CASKKDRVVSDTQYF
TGTGCCAGCAAAAAGGACAGGGTGGTTTCGGATACGCAGTATTTT
>NA|TRBJ2-2|TRBV7-3
CASSLRDKTGELFF
TGTGCCAGCAGCTTAAGGGACAAAACCGGGGAGCTGTTTTTT
>TRBD1|TRBJ2-1|TRBV13
CASSLRRRTGNNEQFF
TGTGCCAGCAGCTTAAGGAGGAGGACAGGGAACAATGAGCAGTTCTTC
>TRBD1|TRBJ2-1|TRBV4-2
CASSPGQGARTHEQFF
TGTGCCAGCAGCCCGGGACAGGGGGCGCGGACCCATGAGCAGTTCTTC
>NA|TRBJ1-1|TRBV19
CATTSRVTEAFF
TGTGCCACCACTTCGCGGGTAACTGAAGCTTTCTTT
>NA|TRBJ1-1|TRBV10-3
CAISAEAVRTAKAFF
TGTGCCATCAGTGCCGAAGCGGTTAGGACAGCTAAAGCTTTCTTT
>TRBD1|TRBJ1-4|TRBV18
CASSLRGAGTGFLSEKLFF
TGTGCCAGCTCACTAAGAGGGGCTGGGACAGGGTTCCTGTCTGAAAAACTGTTTTTT
>TRBD2|TRBJ2-1|TRBV27
CASSLMAGGFHEQFF
TGTGCCAGCAGTTTAATGGCGGGAGGTTTTCATGAGCAGTTCTTC
>NA|TRBJ2-1|TRBV19
CASSIDGRGAGPYNEQFF
TGTGCCAGTAGTATAGATGGCAGGGGCGCAGGGCCCTACAATGAGCAGTTCTTC
>TRBD2|TRBJ2-7|TRBV4-2
CASSQGDWLAGGPSSYEQYF
TGTGCCAGCAGCCAAGGGGACTGGCTAGCGGGAGGCCCCAGCTCCTACGAGCAGTACTTC
>TRBD1|TRBJ2-2|TRBV5-4
CASSLAGTGDTGELFF
TGTGCCAGCAGCTTGGCTGGGACAGGGGACACCGGGGAGCTGTTTTTT
>TRBD2|TRBJ2-7|TRBV6-6
CASSLREGPYEQYF
TGTGCCAGCAGTTTACGGGAGGGCCCCTACGAGCAGTACTTC
>TRBD1|TRBJ1-2|TRBV2
CASTATGQGRGYTF
TGTGCCAGCACCGCTACTGGACAGGGTCGTGGCTACACCTTC
>NA|TRBJ2-2|TRBV18
CASSDRQNTGELFF
TGTGCCAGCTCAGACAGACAGAACACCGGGGAGCTGTTTTTT
>NA|TRBJ2-5|TRBV7-6
CASSPAGDETQYF
TGTGCCAGCAGCCCGGCAGGGGATGAGACCCAGTACTTC
>NA|TRBJ2-1|TRBV4-1
CASSQAPGEYNEQFF
TGCGCCAGCAGCCAGGCCCCAGGGGAATACAATGAGCAGTTCTTC